This entry lists 18 T cell receptor beta chains sequenced from one sample in a study of blood T cell repertoires in COVID-19. Clones were sequenced by immunoSEQ multiplex PCR, and TCRdb holds only the in-frame ones, with some missing. The sample lists approximately 150,000 clones, 70% to 90% occurring once. Sequenced sample: peripheral blood. Receptors originate from a man aged 35 to 55 with acute or convalescent COVID-19.

The chain is built from TRBV5-6 and TRBJ1-4; a weak D match, TRBD1 (5 bases). This CDR3 is built from 17 residues. Germline V gene data show CDR1 as SGHDT and CDR2 as YYEEEE. V lost 0 bases and J 7 bases, leaving 19 bases between the germline ends. The CDR3 region is CASSLGDWSGGGEKLFF. Here the CDR3 DNA reads TGTGCCAGCAGCTTGGGTGACTGGAGCGGGGGAGGTGAAAAACTGTTTTTT. Filled out from reference TRBV5-6 and TRBJ1-4, the complete variable domain reads DAGVTQSPTHLIKTRGQQVTLRCSPKSGHDTVSWYQQALGQGPQFIFQYYEEEERQRGNFPDRFSGHQFPNYSSELNVNALLLGDSALYLCASSLGDWSGGGEKLFFGSGTQLSVL.

This chain connects TRBV19 to TRBJ2-1, with TRBD1 matching over 8 bases. Germline-derived CDR1 and CDR2 are LNHDA and SQIVND (reference sequence). After removal of 3 bases from V and 7 bases from J, the junction contained 14 bases not matched to a gene. The CDR3 contains 17 residues. CDR3 bases: TGTGCCAGTAGTATCGAGGGGACAGGCAGATGGAGAAATGAGCAGTTCTTC. Translation gives CASSIEGTGRWRNEQFF.

The CDR3 DNA is TGTGCCAGCAGTTATGGCAGGGACAATCAGCCCCAGCATTTT. This codes for CASSYGRDNQPQHF. The chain combines TRBV6-5 with TRBJ1-5; possibly TRBD1 for D (5 bases). V lost 3 bases, J lost 3 bases, and 9 bases lay in between. CDR1 and CDR2 from the germline V gene are MNHEY and SVGAGI. The CDR3 runs to 14 residues.

V is TRBV5-1 and J is TRBJ1-1; 9 positions agree with TRBD1. Germline V gives CDR1 SGHRS, CDR2 YFSETQ. Germline trimming cut 2 bases from V and 0 bases from J; bases unmatched to any gene: 5. CDR3 length equals 16 residues. For the CDR3, the DNA is TGCGCCAGCAGCTTACAGGGGGCGGTTTTGAACACTGAAGCTTTCTTT. Translating it yields CASSLQGAVLNTEAFF.

The chain links TRBV12-3 or TRBV12-4 to TRBJ1-2; no clear D. The CDR3 runs to 12 residues. The ends were cut back, 3 bases at V and 7 bases at J, with 9 bases in the middle. The CDR3 nucleotides read TGTGCCAGCAGTTTGGGCGGGTTTGGCTACACCTTC. Protein: CASSLGGFGYTF.

V is TRBV4-2 and J is TRBJ2-3, with D tentatively TRBD2 (7 bases). Germline V lookup: CDR1 LGHNA, CDR2 YNFKEQ. V was shortened by 2 bases and J by 4 bases, with 16 bases between the two germline ends. There are 16 residues in the CDR3. CDR3 bases: TGTGCCAGCAGCCAAAGGGGGGGCGCGGGGGCAGATACGCAGTATTTT. Translation gives CASSQRGGAGADTQYF.

The chain links TRBV6-5 to TRBJ1-1, with 7 bases lining up with TRBD1. Losses at the gene ends were 6 bases for V and 1 base for J; bases not matched to a gene: 8. Germline values: CDR1 MNHEY, CDR2 SVGAGI. There are 15 residues in the CDR3. The CDR3 DNA sequence: TGTGCCAGCAGAGGAACAGGGGCTAGGAACACTGAAGCTTTCTTT. This translates into CASRGTGARNTEAFF.

The chain uses TRBV25-1 and TRBJ1-4, with D maybe TRBD1 (5 bases). The V end was cut by 3 bases, the J end by 1 base, with 9 bases between. The V gene's germline CDR1 is MGHDK and CDR2 SYGVNS. This CDR3 comprises 15 residues. The CDR3 is CASSETTVTNEKLFF. CDR3 in DNA: TGTGCCAGCAGTGAGACGACAGTAACTAATGAAAAACTGTTTTTT.

The rearrangement uses TRBV11-2 and TRBJ1-6, with D possibly matching TRBD1 (6 bases). Germline V gene lookup returns CDR1 SGHAT and CDR2 FQNNGV. This CDR3 contains 16 residues. With 2 bases removed from V and 7 bases from J, the gap between germline ends came to 15 bases. The chain's CDR3 is CASSLSAGAFNSPLHF. For the CDR3, the DNA is TGTGCCAGCAGCTTATCGGCAGGGGCCTTCAATTCACCCCTCCACTTT.

The chain is built from TRBV20-1 and TRBJ1-1, with D possibly being TRBD1 (5 bases). Germline V lookup: CDR1 DFQATT, CDR2 SNEGSKA (reference sequence). Trimming cost V 6 bases and J 7 bases, with 9 bases left between them. The CDR3 spans 10 residues. The CDR3 loop is CSAQTVEAFF. The CDR3 DNA reads TGCAGTGCGCAGACAGTTGAAGCTTTCTTT.

The genes are TRBV15 and TRBJ1-2; tentatively, D is TRBD1 (5 bases). Germline-derived CDR1 and CDR2 are LNHNV and YYDKDF (reference sequence). The CDR3 covers 15 residues. V was clipped by 0 bases and J by 2 bases, with 10 bases between them. In DNA, the CDR3 is TGTGCCACCAGCAGAGATACGGGGGGAAACTATGGCTACACCTTC. Protein sequence: CATSRDTGGNYGYTF.

The chain links TRBV7-8 to TRBJ2-5, with 7 bases lining up with TRBD1. The CDR3 has 15 residues. The V gene end was trimmed by 5 bases and the J gene end by 4 bases; junction bases not matched to a gene: 10. Germline CDR1 SGHVS, CDR2 FQNEAQ. Here the CDR3 reads CASSLPGHRGETQYF. As DNA, the CDR3 is TGTGCCAGCAGCCTCCCCGGACACAGGGGAGAGACCCAGTACTTC.

The V gene is TRBV6-2 or TRBV6-3, the J gene TRBJ2-7; 11 bases agree with TRBD1. The CDR3 consists of 17 residues. J lost 4 bases, V lost 2 bases, and 10 bases had no gene match. The V gene's germline CDR1 is MNHEY and CDR2 SVGEGT. The CDR3: CASSYKPPGQGGYEQYF. The CDR3 coding sequence is TGTGCCAGCAGTTACAAACCTCCGGGACAGGGGGGATACGAGCAGTACTTC.

This clone was seen once. For the CDR3, the DNA is TGTGCCAGCAGCTTGGAGGGGCCCCTCCACTTT. Translated: CASSLEGPLHF. V is TRBV7-6 and J is TRBJ1-6, with D possibly being TRBD1 (5 bases). Germline V gene data show CDR1 as SGHVS and CDR2 as FNYEAQ. Trimming took off 3 bases at V and 13 bases at J, with 7 bases between the two ends. This CDR3 spans 11 amino acids.

CDR3 bases: TGTGCCAGCAGCGAGAGGGCAGGGGTGAACACTGAAGCTTTCTTT. Amino acids: CASSERAGVNTEAFF. The chain has TRBV5-4 and TRBJ1-1; tentative D call: TRBD1 (6 bases). The CDR3 runs to 15 residues. CDR1 and CDR2 from the germline V gene are SGHNT and YYREEE (reference sequence). The V and J ends lost 4 bases and 0 bases respectively, with 13 bases between them.

This clone was counted a few times. The chain combines TRBV30 with TRBJ1-1; a possible D gene is TRBD1 (6 bases). V lost 2 bases and J lost 6, with 16 bases in between. This CDR3 has 14 amino acids. The germline V gene encodes CDR1 GTSNPN and CDR2 SVGIG (reference sequence). The CDR3 spells CAWSPGTKGAEAFF. CDR3 bases: TGTGCCTGGAGTCCCGGAACAAAGGGGGCTGAAGCTTTCTTT. The entire variable domain, with the rest obtained from reference TRBV30 and TRBJ1-1, is as follows: SQTIHQWPATLVQPVGSPLSLECTVEGTSNPNLYWYRQAAGRGLQLLFYSVGIGQISSEVPQNLSASRPQDRQFILSSKKLLLSDSGFYLCAWSPGTKGAEAFFGQGTRLTVV.

The gene calls are TRBV7-9 and TRBJ1-4; 7 bases are a match to TRBD1. V lost 1 base, J lost 4 bases, and 6 bases stayed unmatched. The CDR3 length is 16 residues. CDR1 and CDR2 (germline): SEHNR, FQNEAQ (reference sequence). The CDR3 region has the DNA TGTGCCAGCAGCTTAGGACAGACAGGGAATAATGAAAAACTGTTTTTT. As protein: CASSLGQTGNNEKLFF. The whole variable domain, filled in from reference TRBV7-9 and TRBJ1-4, reads DTGVSQNPRHKITKRGQNVTFRCDPISEHNRLYWYRQTLGQGPEFLTYFQNEAQLEKSRLLSDRFSAERPKGSFSTLEIQRTEQGDSAMYLCASSLGQTGNNEKLFFGSGTQLSVL.

The rearrangement links TRBV7-2 to TRBJ1-1, with D perhaps matching TRBD1 (5 bases). The V end was cut by 0 bases, the J end by 0 bases, with 5 bases between. The germline V gene has CDR1 SGHTA and CDR2 FQGNSA. This CDR3 region has 14 residues. CDR3 region: CASSLAGVNTEAFF. The CDR3 nucleotides read TGTGCCAGCAGCTTAGCAGGGGTGAACACTGAAGCTTTCTTT.